A selection of T cell receptor beta chains follows, all from one sample in a study of T cell responses to AZD1222 COVID-19 vaccine. Method: immunoSEQ multiplex PCR; TCRdb's copy keeps in-frame clones and lacks some. The sample yields some 150,000 clones, roughly 93% seen once. This specimen consisted of peripheral blood, obtained 28 days after the second AZD1222 dose. These receptors were taken from an adult who received the AZD1222 COVID-19 vaccine. The CDR3 runs from the conserved cysteine through the conserved F or W. Fields, in order: D gene, clone size, V gene, J gene, CDR3 protein, CDR3 DNA. A D gene is named only where the DNA matches it firmly. The size field is filled for only some rows; it gives once, few, many or a size class.

>TRBD1|few|TRBV3-1/TRBV3-2|TRBJ1-1
CASSHPRGLRTEAFF
TGTGCCAGCAGCCACCCGAGGGGGCTTAGGACTGAAGCTTTCTTT
>-|-|TRBV2|TRBJ1-2
CASSAGHSNYGYTF
TGTGCCAGCAGTGCGGGACATTCTAACTATGGCTACACCTTC
>-|-|TRBV7-6|TRBJ2-5
CASSLATTGLETQYF
TGTGCCAGCAGCTTAGCGACCACAGGGCTGGAGACCCAGTACTTC
>TRBD1|-|TRBV7-3|TRBJ1-1
CASSHSGTRGQVEAFF
TGTGCCAGCAGCCATTCAGGAACAAGGGGACAGGTTGAAGCTTTCTTT
>-|-|TRBV6-5|TRBJ1-5
CASSGNQPQHF
TGTGCCAGCAGCGGAAATCAGCCCCAGCATTTT
>-|-|TRBV11-2|TRBJ1-4
CASSPGVLEEKLFF
TGTGCCAGCAGCCCGGGGGTTTTAGAAGAAAAACTGTTTTTT
>TRBD1|-|TRBV10-3|TRBJ2-7
CAIRLPGTGDEQYF
TGTGCCATCAGACTTCCCGGGACAGGGGATGAGCAGTACTTC
>-|-|TRBV6-5|TRBJ2-7
CASSLSGEQYF
TGTGCCAGCAGCCTTTCGGGCGAGCAGTACTTC
>TRBD1|-|TRBV18|TRBJ2-2
CASSRRTGNTGELFF
TGTGCCAGCTCACGAAGGACAGGGAACACCGGGGAGCTGTTTTTT
>-|-|TRBV18|TRBJ2-2
CASSPVRELFF
TGTGCCAGCTCACCTGTCCGGGAGCTGTTTTTT
>-|-|TRBV6-6|TRBJ1-5
CASSRAGVLQPQHF
TGTGCCAGCAGCCGCGCAGGGGTCTTGCAGCCCCAGCATTTT
>-|-|TRBV7-9|TRBJ1-1
CASSLLDSDNAEAFF
TGTGCCAGCAGCTTACTTGACAGCGATAATGCTGAAGCTTTCTTT
>TRBD2|-|TRBV28|TRBJ2-5
CASSLMTSGGRETQYF
TGTGCCAGCAGTTTGATGACTAGCGGGGGGCGGGAGACCCAGTACTTC
>-|once|TRBV28|TRBJ1-2
CASSPRGRLGSYGYTF
TGTGCCAGCAGTCCACGGGGCCGATTGGGGAGCTATGGCTACACCTTC
>TRBD1|-|TRBV6-6|TRBJ2-1
CASSSKQGAGEQFF
TGTGCCAGCAGTTCTAAACAGGGGGCGGGTGAGCAGTTCTTC
>-|-|TRBV21-1|TRBJ2-7
CASSKTRQYF
TGTGCCAGCAGCAAGACCCGCCAGTACTTC
>-|-|TRBV10-2|TRBJ2-3
CASNPRSTDTQYF
TGCGCCAGCAATCCTAGGAGCACAGATACGCAGTATTTT
>-|few|TRBV12-3/TRBV12-4|TRBJ1-1
CASTPWNTEAFF
TGTGCCAGCACCCCCTGGAACACTGAAGCTTTCTTT
>-|few|TRBV29-1|TRBJ2-6
CSVTTGTNSGANVLTF
TGCAGCGTAACAACAGGGACAAACTCTGGGGCCAACGTCCTGACTTTC
>-|-|TRBV5-1|TRBJ1-3
CASSPDSRSGNTIYF
TGCGCCAGCAGCCCAGACAGTCGCTCTGGAAACACCATATATTTT
>TRBD1|-|TRBV15|TRBJ1-5
CATSKGQGPNQPQHF
TGTGCCACCAGCAAAGGACAGGGGCCGAATCAGCCCCAGCATTTT
>-|once|TRBV6-5|TRBJ1-2
CATGYNGYTF
TGTGCCACGGGGTACAATGGCTACACCTTC
>-|-|TRBV2|TRBJ2-7
CASRVLSGAFSEQYF
TGTGCCAGCAGGGTTCTCTCAGGGGCATTTTCCGAGCAGTACTTC